One sample yielded the 18 T cell receptor beta chains listed below, sequenced in a study of CD4 T cells in relation to SARS-CoV-2 and coronaviruses. TCRdb's copy holds only in-frame clones and misses some; the assay was immunoSEQ multiplex PCR. The data show tens of thousands of clones, around 79% seen once. Before the COVID-19 pandemic, during about 2011-2019, CD4+ T cells were taken from unexposed donors. The cells were cultured for around ten days before CD4+ T cells were isolated. Antigens of these TCRs are unknown. Sequenced input: CD4+ T cells from PBMCs, cultured in vitro. All receptors come from a human donor in good health.

The chain is built from TRBV19 and TRBJ2-2, with D uncertain. The germline gives CDR1 LNHDA, CDR2 SQIVND (reference sequence). The CDR3 runs to 12 residues. The germline V and J ends were trimmed by 8 bases and 2 bases, with 6 bases remaining between them. The CDR3 DNA is TGTGCCAGTTTGACCAACACCGGGGAGCTGTTTTTT. This gives the protein CASLTNTGELFF.

This chain links TRBV6-5 with TRBJ2-7; a possible D gene is TRBD1 (7 bases). The length of the CDR3 is 15 residues. Germline lookup yields CDR1 MNHEY and CDR2 SVGAGI. V lost 6 bases and J 0 bases, leaving 15 bases between the germline ends. The CDR3 DNA sequence: TGTGCCAGCAGGTATCAGGGGGACTTCTCCTACGAGCAGTACTTC. Translating gives CASRYQGDFSYEQYF.

V is TRBV27 and J is TRBJ2-3, with TRBD1 identical over 7 bases. This CDR3 region has 16 residues. J gave up 9 bases and V 1 base, and 13 bases lay outside the gene matches. Per the germline V gene, CDR1 is MNHEY and CDR2 is SMNVEV (reference sequence). CDR3 region: CASSLLLTGIKKTQYF. The CDR3 DNA follows: TGTGCCAGCAGTTTATTGTTGACAGGGATTAAGAAGACGCAGTATTTT.

The rearrangement uses TRBV5-8 and TRBJ1-1; 7 bases match TRBD1. Trimming cost V 4 bases and J 4 bases; bases outside gene matches: 7. The germline gives CDR1 SGHTS, CDR2 YDEGEE. CDR3 size: 14 residues. CDR3 protein: CASSLMTGITEAFF. The CDR3 nucleotides read TGTGCCAGCAGCCTGATGACAGGGATCACTGAAGCTTTCTTT.

The chain uses TRBV10-3 and TRBJ1-1; D is undetermined. CDR1 ENHRY and CDR2 SYGVKD come from the germline V gene. The V gene lost 6 bases and the J gene lost 5 bases, with 13 bases spanning the gap. This CDR3 has 13 amino acids. CDR3: CAISPGRETEAFF. The CDR3, as DNA: TGTGCCATCAGCCCTGGGAGGGAAACTGAAGCTTTCTTT.

This clone was found once. This sequence joins TRBV6-2 or TRBV6-3 and TRBJ1-2; maybe TRBD1 (5 bases). The V end lost 2 bases, the J end lost 1 base, and 11 bases lay between the germline ends. The CDR3 has 15 residues. Per germline, CDR1 MNHEY and CDR2 SVGEGT. In nucleotides, the CDR3 is TGTGCCAGCAGTTACGGGGGTATCGTTAACTATGGCTACACCTTC. It translates to CASSYGGIVNYGYTF.

This chain connects TRBV15 to TRBJ1-5; possible D gene TRBD1, 5 bases. Trimming removed 0 bases from V and 6 bases from J, with 15 bases in between. The length of the CDR3 is 16 residues. Germline-derived CDR1 and CDR2 are LNHNV and YYDKDF (reference sequence). CDR3 protein: CATSRDHGQGGQPQHF. CDR3 DNA sequence: TGTGCCACCAGCAGAGATCACGGGCAGGGTGGTCAGCCCCAGCATTTT.

The chain links TRBV5-1 to TRBJ2-2; TRBD1 agrees at 9 bases. CDR1 and CDR2 (germline): SGHRS, YFSETQ. V was pared by 2 bases and J by 3 bases, with 2 bases of the junction left unmatched. The CDR3 has 15 residues. CDR3 DNA: TGCGCCAGCAGCTTACAGGGGGCTTACACCGGGGAGCTGTTTTTT. Translation: CASSLQGAYTGELFF.

This clone was observed a few times. This rearrangement joins TRBV7-9 to TRBJ2-7; a possible D gene is TRBD1 (6 bases). Trimming stripped 0 bases from V and 7 bases from J, with 10 bases between. The CDR3 sequence is 13 residues long. CDR1 SEHNR and CDR2 FQNEAQ come from the germline V gene (reference sequence). CDR3 nucleotides: TGTGCCAGCAGCTTAGCAGCAGGGGATGAGCAGTACTTC. Protein: CASSLAAGDEQYF.

The V and J genes are TRBV19 and TRBJ1-5; TRBD1 matches 7 bases. The CDR3 runs to 17 residues. Per the germline V gene, CDR1 is LNHDA and CDR2 is SQIVND (reference sequence). V trimming: 10 bases; J trimming: 3 bases; junction bases outside the gene matches: 18. DNA of the CDR3: TGTGCCACCCTTCGACAGGGCTTTTTGGCCCCCAATCAGCCCCAGCATTTT. It translates to CATLRQGFLAPNQPQHF.

The gene calls are TRBV28 and TRBJ1-3; perhaps TRBD1 as D (5 bases). This CDR3 is 17 amino acids long. The germline V gene has CDR1 MDHEN and CDR2 SYDVKM. Trimming pared 3 bases from V and 0 bases from J, leaving 15 bases between. The CDR3 DNA follows: TGTGCCAGCAGTTTTCAAGGGACCAAATTCTCTGGAAACACCATATATTTT. Its translation is CASSFQGTKFSGNTIYF.

The rearrangement uses TRBV11-2 and TRBJ2-7, with TRBD2 as a possible D gene (6 bases). Germline V gives CDR1 SGHAT, CDR2 FQNNGV. V was shortened by 1 base and J by 4 bases, with 20 bases between the two germline ends. The CDR3 is made up of 17 amino acids. This CDR3 reads CASSLGWRAGAAYEQYF. As DNA, the CDR3 is TGTGCCAGCAGCTTAGGGTGGAGGGCCGGAGCGGCTTACGAGCAGTACTTC.

The V call is TRBV3-1 (or the pseudogene TRBV3-2), the J call TRBJ2-5; D remains ambiguous. The V and J ends lost 2 bases and 5 bases respectively, with 9 bases between them. The CDR3 length is 13 residues. From germline, CDR1 is LGHDT and CDR2 YNNKEL (reference sequence). CDR3: CASSQTSTETQYF. The DNA for the CDR3 is TGTGCCAGCAGCCAAACCTCGACGGAGACCCAGTACTTC.

The gene calls are TRBV3-1 (or the pseudogene TRBV3-2) and TRBJ2-2; D is tentatively TRBD1 or TRBD2 (7 bases each). Germline V gene data show CDR1 as LGHDT and CDR2 as YNNKEL (reference sequence). The CDR3 is 15 residues long. V lost 4 bases and J 4 bases, leaving 13 bases between the germline ends. CDR3 nucleotides: TGTGCCAGCAGCCCAGGGGGGGGTGGCACCGGGGAGCTGTTTTTT. It yields the protein CASSPGGGGTGELFF.

This chain links TRBV6-6 with TRBJ1-2; D remains ambiguous. Germline CDR1 reads MNHNY; CDR2 reads SVGAGI (reference sequence). Deletions cut 9 bases from V and 1 base from J, with 12 bases between. The CDR3 totals 13 residues. The CDR3 here is CASWPGVNYGYTF. CDR3 DNA: TGTGCCAGTTGGCCGGGTGTTAACTATGGCTACACCTTC.

The gene calls are TRBV19 and TRBJ2-5, with 10 bases matching TRBD2. Per germline, CDR1 LNHDA and CDR2 SQIVND (reference sequence). The CDR3 sequence is 16 residues long. Trimming at V came to 5 bases and at J to 3 bases, leaving 9 bases not matched to a gene. CDR3 DNA: TGTGCCAGTAGTGCTCTAGCGGGAGTAAGGGAAGAGACCCAGTACTTC. Protein product: CASSALAGVREETQYF.

The CDR3 loop reads CASSPTGMPDTQYF. The DNA for the CDR3 is TGTGCCAGCAGTCCGACAGGGATGCCAGATACGCAGTATTTT. V usage is TRBV6-5 and J usage is TRBJ2-3; 7 bases map to TRBD1. Trimming removed 5 bases from V and 4 bases from J; junction bases left unmatched: 6. Germline assignment: CDR1 MNHEY and CDR2 SVGAGI. This CDR3 has 14 residues.

The chain has TRBV27 and TRBJ2-7; no definite D call. In germline, CDR1 is MNHEY, CDR2 SMNVEV (reference sequence). This CDR3 has 14 amino acids. Trimming took off 2 bases at V and 1 base at J, with 9 bases between the two ends. CDR3 nucleotide sequence: TGTGCCAGCAGTTTAGAGCCCCATTCCTACGAGCAGTACTTC. Translating gives CASSLEPHSYEQYF.